This is a list of T cell receptor beta chains from one sample in a study of blood T cell repertoires in COVID-19. Clones were read by immunoSEQ multiplex PCR, and TCRdb kept only the in-frame ones, dropping some. The sample contains some 28,000 clones, about 80% of which appear only once. The sequenced sample was peripheral blood. The receptors shown here come from a man aged 70 or older with acute or convalescent COVID-19. The CDR3 runs from the conserved cysteine through the conserved F or W. The D gene is left open where the match is weak. A clone size is listed for some rows: how often the clone was seen (once, few, many), or a class if it is expanded.

few,TRBJ2-7,TRBV2,TRBD2,TGTGCCAGCGCACTGGGACTAGCGGGACGCGAGCAGTACTTC,CASALGLAGREQYF
.,TRBJ2-2,TRBV6-5,TRBD1,TGTGCCGGGGAACAGGGGAACGGGGAGCTGTTTTTT,CAGEQGNGELFF
.,TRBJ2-1,TRBV5-1,TRBD1,TGCGCCAGCAGCGGACAGGGTAAAATTGGGTACAATGAGCAGTTCTTC,CASSGQGKIGYNEQFF
.,TRBJ2-1,TRBV6-2/TRBV6-3,.,TGTGCCAGCAGTGACCAAGGGGATGAGCAGTTCTTC,CASSDQGDEQFF
.,TRBJ1-6,TRBV15,TRBD1,TGTGCCACCAGCAGAGATAGCACAGGGGATATATATAATTCACCCCTCCACTTT,CATSRDSTGDIYNSPLHF
once,TRBJ2-3,TRBV2,.,TGTGCCAGCAGTGGGGGCTACCCTAGCACAGATACGCAGTATTTT,CASSGGYPSTDTQYF
.,TRBJ2-2,TRBV12-3/TRBV12-4,TRBD1,TGTGCCAGCAGGGGACAGGGGACCGGGGAGCTGTTTTTT,CASRGQGTGELFF
.,TRBJ1-1,TRBV6-6,.,TGTGCCAGCAGTTACGGACAGGAAGCTTTCTTT,CASSYGQEAFF
.,TRBJ1-1,TRBV4-1,TRBD1,TGCGCCAGCAGCCAAGACAGGGGGCGGGACACTGAAGCTTTCTTT,CASSQDRGRDTEAFF
.,TRBJ2-1,TRBV19,.,TGTGCCAGTAGTATAGATCCCACTCGAAATGAGCAGTTCTTC,CASSIDPTRNEQFF
.,TRBJ2-7,TRBV27,TRBD2,TGTGCCAGCAGTCAAAGGGGGACTAGCGATAGCGAGCAGTACTTC,CASSQRGTSDSEQYF
.,TRBJ2-7,TRBV28,.,TGTGCCAGCACGCAGCAGGGTGGGTCCTACGAGCAGTACTTC,CASTQQGGSYEQYF
.,TRBJ2-3,TRBV4-1,.,TGCGCCAGCAGCCAAGATCAGGATCAGCTCGGTACGCAGTATTTT,CASSQDQDQLGTQYF
few,TRBJ1-1,TRBV28,.,TGTGCCGCGACGGACGGGAAGAACACTGAAGCTTTCTTT,CAATDGKNTEAFF
.,TRBJ2-1,TRBV18,TRBD2,TGTGCCAGCTCACCACCGGTAGTAGCGGGACCCTACAATGAGCAGTTCTTC,CASSPPVVAGPYNEQFF
.,TRBJ2-5,TRBV24-1,.,TGTGCCACCAGAGACACTTTACAAGAGACCCAGTACTTC,CATRDTLQETQYF
.,TRBJ2-2,TRBV5-4,TRBD2,TGTGCCAGCAGCTCCTATTCGGGGCTGTTGGGACTAGCGAACACCGGGGAGCTGTTTTTT,CASSSYSGLLGLANTGELFF
.,TRBJ1-2,TRBV5-1,.,TGCGCCAGCAGCTTGGCCGTAGCGGGGAACAAAAACTATGGCTACACCTTC,CASSLAVAGNKNYGYTF
.,TRBJ2-1,TRBV9,.,TGTGCCAGCAGCGTAGGCGCCCAGCAGGCCTACAATGAGCAGTTCTTC,CASSVGAQQAYNEQFF
.,TRBJ2-5,TRBV13,.,TGTGCCAGCAGCTCAACTAGCACAGAGACCCAGTACTTC,CASSSTSTETQYF
.,TRBJ1-6,TRBV3-1/TRBV3-2,TRBD1,TGTGCCAGCAGCCATCTGGACAGGAATTCACCCCTCCACTTT,CASSHLDRNSPLHF
.,TRBJ2-5,TRBV7-2,TRBD1,TGTGCCAGCAGCTCTTGGGACAGAAAAGAGACCCAGTACTTC,CASSSWDRKETQYF
.,TRBJ2-5,TRBV29-1,TRBD1,TGCAGCGTCCGGACAGGGGTTGAGACCCAGTACTTC,CSVRTGVETQYF
.,TRBJ1-4,TRBV5-1,.,TGCGCCAGCAGCTTGGAGGGGAGGGGGTATGAAAAACTGTTTTTT,CASSLEGRGYEKLFF
.,TRBJ1-3,TRBV28,TRBD1,TGTGCCAGCAGTCCCTACAGGGGGCTTGGAAACACCATATATTTT,CASSPYRGLGNTIYF
.,TRBJ2-2,TRBV28,TRBD2,TGTGCCAGCAGTCCCCCCAGCGGGGGCAACACCGGGGAGCTGTTTTTT,CASSPPSGGNTGELFF
medium-sized,TRBJ1-2,TRBV30,TRBD1,TGTGCCTGGGAAACAGGGGGCGACTACACCTTC,CAWETGGDYTF
.,TRBJ2-7,TRBV6-5,.,TGTGCCAGCAGTTACCGGCAGGCCTACGAGCAGTACTTC,CASSYRQAYEQYF
.,TRBJ1-3,TRBV19,TRBD1,TGTGCCAGTAGTATCACCGGGACAGGTTCAAACACCATATATTTT,CASSITGTGSNTIYF
.,TRBJ1-4,TRBV3-1/TRBV3-2,TRBD1,TGTGCCAGCAGCCAAGATCCTGTAAGGGGGCGTAAAGTGGCTAATGAAAAACTGTTTTTT,CASSQDPVRGRKVANEKLFF
.,TRBJ1-5,TRBV7-2,.,TGTGCCAGCAGCTTATCGGGGGGGTATAGCAATCAGCCCCAGCATTTT,CASSLSGGYSNQPQHF